This T cell receptor (beta chain) was identified in a study of PD-1 blockade in classical Hodgkin lymphoma. As concerns this clone: The antigen is unknown.

Regarding the study as a whole: The origin of the repertoire differences remains undefined, with disease activity or prior therapy as possible causes. Complete responders had baseline diversity similar to newly diagnosed patients. Patients excluded were those beginning nivolumab under 1 year after ASCT.

The CDR3 runs to 15 residues. Germline trimming cut 5 bases from V and 4 bases from J; bases unmatched to any gene: 7. In germline, CDR1 is MDHEN, CDR2 SYDVKM. Autologous stem cell transplantation was followed by relapse in every patient, and brentuximab vedotin exposure varied. Magnetic negative selection was used to purify CD8+ T cells from thawed PBMCs. Best responses included complete response and partial response; otherwise, the best response was progressive disease. TCRdb's table, derived via immunoSEQ multiplex PCR, lists solely in-frame clones and lacks some. The sample consists of around 4,400 clones, 75% to 85% of them appearing once.

The chain combines TRBV28 with TRBJ2-1, with 8 positions matching TRBD2. The source material was CD8+ T cells from blood, sampled at baseline. The TCR comes from a human donor with classical Hodgkin lymphoma. The CDR3 bases are TGTGCCAGCAGTACTTCCCCGGGGGGGTACAATGAGCAGTTCTTC. Translating it yields CASSTSPGGYNEQFF.